This TCR beta chain is from a study of T cells after yellow fever vaccination (dated by TCRdb to about 2019). With regard to the full study: Libraries from fractions with low cell numbers were prepared with the SMART-Seq v4 Ultra Low Input RNA kit. To follow T-cell clones before and after primary and booster YFV17D yellow fever vaccination, bulk TCR alpha and beta repertoires were sequenced over time. Two healthy male donors, one aged 18 to 30 and one aged 30 to 39 years, were included in the cohort. Blood was drawn at multiple timepoints before and after primary and secondary immunization, with bulk PBMC replicates and cell subsets isolated.

There are many counts of this clonotype. This receptor's antigen is unknown. There are no base qualities to consult, and no much larger clone falls within one base. This specimen's treatment or condition label, per the study, means: live attenuated yellow fever vaccine strain. Two biological replicates of bulk PBMCs were collected at each blood-draw timepoint. A standard Ficoll-Paque protocol was used to isolate PBMCs from peripheral blood. TriZol was used to extract RNA from bulk PBMCs, from CD4 and CD8 fractions, and from dextramer-positive and dextramer-negative fractions. The CDR3 starts with the cysteine, ends with the phenylalanine, and has 13 residues. Only the CDR3 part of the read is kept: 39 bases, read in frame from the first base. CDR1 and CDR2 were assigned from the germline V gene (reference sequence) as PRHDT and FYEKMQ. V is clipped by 10 bases and J by 5 bases, and the sequence between their germline boundaries is 15 bases long.

The paper as a whole reports these results and caveats: After the booster, most of the clones that had expanded following primary vaccination were detected again (about 95% of CD4 and more than 85% of CD8), which suggests that memory was broadly maintained. Because only two donors were included in the study, the extent to which the findings can be generalized is limited. FACS-sorted repertoires could contain abundant contaminating clonotypes from the bulk population, so computational filtering was required. A small fraction of clonotypes showed up in both the CD4 and CD8 compartments, probably as a result of convergent recombination. The secondary T-cell response was found to be weaker but faster than the primary response, with a peak reached on day 5 rather than on day 15.

TCR cDNA was synthesized by 5'RACE template switching, which introduced a universal primer site and unique molecular identifiers. cDNA synthesis was primed from both the TCR alpha and TCR beta constant segments. Two PCR steps were used to amplify libraries, with sample barcodes and sequencing adapters being added in the second step. Sequencing of libraries was done on Illumina HiSeq 2500 (2x100 bp) or NovaSeq (2x150 bp). The authors' pipeline ran thus. MIGEC handled demultiplexing of reads and collapsing into UMI consensus sequences, while MiXCR performed V(D)J alignment. Using edgeR on replicate PBMC samples, clonotypes were called vaccine-responding if FDR was below 0.01 and the log2 fold change was above 5 up to day 15. Each bulk clonotype was labeled CD4 or CD8 based on which sequenced repertoire, CD4 or CD8, contained the clonotype at higher abundance. Starting from the raw public reads, TCRdb applied fastp trimming at Q25, assembled clones with MiXCR and retained in-frame beta chains. Rows are unified per CDR3 protein, each entry keeping the most common DNA and genes. TCRdb assigned the V and J calls; the authors' analysis was not used. The sample table shows hundreds of thousands of distinct CDR3 sequences, and roughly 10% are seen once. The ten largest account for 18% of the sample.

The V and J segments used are TRBV13 and TRBJ2-1; a weak D assignment points to TRBD2 (7 bases agree). This TCR was recovered from a man between 18 and 29 years old who received the YFV17D yellow fever vaccine. The sequenced sample was PBMCs, obtained on the day of the first yellow fever vaccination. CDR3 sequence: CANTVRGHNEQFF. In nucleotides, the sequence is TGTGCCAATACCGTGCGGGGGCACAATGAGCAGTTCTTC.